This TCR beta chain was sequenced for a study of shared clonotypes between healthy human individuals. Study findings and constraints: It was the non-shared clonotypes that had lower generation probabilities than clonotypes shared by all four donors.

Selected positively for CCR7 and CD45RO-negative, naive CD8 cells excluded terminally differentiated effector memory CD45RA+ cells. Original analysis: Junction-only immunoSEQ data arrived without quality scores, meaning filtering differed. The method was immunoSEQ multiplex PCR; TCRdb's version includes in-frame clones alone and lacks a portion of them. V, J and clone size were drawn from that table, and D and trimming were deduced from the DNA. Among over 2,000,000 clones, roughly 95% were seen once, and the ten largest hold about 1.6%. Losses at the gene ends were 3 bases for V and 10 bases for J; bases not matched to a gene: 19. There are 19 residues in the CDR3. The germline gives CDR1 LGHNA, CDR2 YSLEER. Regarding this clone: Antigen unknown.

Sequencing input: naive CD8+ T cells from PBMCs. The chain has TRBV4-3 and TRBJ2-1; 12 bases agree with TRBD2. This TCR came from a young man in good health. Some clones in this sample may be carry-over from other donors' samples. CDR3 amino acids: CASSHPSAGRLAGEREQFF. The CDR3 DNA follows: TGCGCCAGCAGCCATCCCTCTGCAGGGAGACTAGCGGGAGAAAGGGAGCAGTTCTTC.